The 18 T cell receptor beta chains in this list originate from one sample, sequenced in a study of patients and donors after allogeneic stem cell transplantation. In TCRdb, the RT-PCR reads were re-called with MiXCR into one record per CDR3 protein. The sample contains some 200,000 distinct CDR3 sequences, 41% of which appear only once. Sequencing used blood, either unsorted or a sorted T cell fraction (not recorded which). Every receptor here comes from a human donor who was either an allogeneic HSCT recipient or a stem cell or donor lymphocyte infusion donor (not recorded which). It is not recorded whose cells these are; they may come from a transplant donor.

The chain employs TRBV20-1 and TRBJ2-1; the D gene is possibly TRBD2 (6 bases). Between the trimmed V and J ends, which lost 3 bases and 6 bases, there was a span of 9 bases. This CDR3 has 12 residues. Per the germline V gene, CDR1 is DFQATT and CDR2 is SNEGSKA (reference sequence). CDR3: CSASVAVNEQFF. CDR3 coding DNA: TGCAGTGCTAGTGTAGCGGTCAATGAGCAGTTCTTC.

This chain joins TRBV5-1 and TRBJ2-7, with D perhaps TRBD2 (5 bases). The CDR3 has 16 residues. Germline-derived CDR1 and CDR2 are SGHRS and YFSETQ. V lost 4 bases, J lost 5 bases, and 22 bases lay in between. DNA for the CDR3: TGCGCCAGCAGCGGAGCGGAGCTCCACAAACGGAACGAGCAGTACTTC. It is translated as CASSGAELHKRNEQYF.

V and J are TRBV27 and TRBJ1-5; 11 positions agree with TRBD1. V shed 6 bases, J shed 5 bases, and the junction held 3 bases outside the gene matches. Germline-derived CDR1 and CDR2 are MNHEY and SMNVEV (reference sequence). The CDR3 runs 14 residues. As DNA, the CDR3 is TGTGCCAGCAGCCGGACAGGGGGCTATCAGCCCCAGCATTTT. Amino acids: CASSRTGGYQPQHF.

This clonotype turned up a few times. CDR3 sequence (DNA): TGTGCCAGCTCACCCCTCGGAGGGGCTGAAGCTTTCTTT. Translating it yields CASSPLGGAEAFF. This rearrangement joins TRBV18 to TRBJ1-1; D is perhaps TRBD1 (5 bases). Trimming left V 3 bases short and J 6 bases short, with 11 bases between. The CDR3 is 13 amino acids. CDR1 is KGHSH and CDR2 is LQKENI in the germline V gene.

This clonotype appeared a few times. The chain carries TRBV5-1 and TRBJ1-2; D remains ambiguous. V was trimmed by 5 bases and J by 0 bases, leaving 5 bases between them. The CDR3 totals 12 residues. Germline V gene lookup returns CDR1 SGHRS and CDR2 YFSETQ. CDR3 nucleotide sequence: TGCGCCAGCAGAGGAGCTAACTATGGCTACACCTTC. It encodes CASRGANYGYTF. Full variable domain (missing parts from reference TRBV5-1 and TRBJ1-2): KAGVTQTPRYLIKTRGQQVTLSCSPISGHRSVSWYQQTPGQGLQFLFEYFSETQRNKGNFPGRFSGRQFSNSRSEMNVSTLELGDSALYLCASRGANYGYTFGSGTRLTVV.

The table lists this clonotype with a count of one. J is TRBJ2-1 and V is TRBV27; D perhaps matches TRBD2 (6 bases). This CDR3 comprises 15 residues. Trimming cost V 1 base and J 2 bases, with 9 bases left between them. Germline-derived CDR1 and CDR2 are MNHEY and SMNVEV (reference sequence). CDR3 region: CASSLYGGTYNEQFF. For the CDR3, the DNA is TGTGCCAGCAGTTTATATGGCGGGACCTACAATGAGCAGTTCTTC.

The chain combines TRBV5-1 with TRBJ2-1; 9 nucleotides align to TRBD1. J gave up 4 bases and V 0 bases, and 5 bases lay outside the gene matches. This CDR3 has 16 amino acids. Germline CDR1 is SGHRS and CDR2 is YFSETQ. The CDR3 coding sequence is TGCGCCAGCAGCTTGGTCGGGACAGGGAGTTACAATGAGCAGTTCTTC. Amino acid sequence: CASSLVGTGSYNEQFF.

In this sample, this clonotype turned up once. This rearrangement joins TRBV27 to TRBJ2-7, with D possibly matching TRBD1 (6 bases). The CDR3 is 13 amino acids. CDR1 MNHEY and CDR2 SMNVEV come from the germline V gene (reference sequence). Trimming shortened V by 6 bases and J by 0 bases, and 9 bases separated the two germline ends. CDR3: CASSTGSSYEQYF. CDR3 bases: TGTGCCAGCAGCACAGGGAGCTCCTACGAGCAGTACTTC.

The rearrangement joins TRBV7-3 to TRBJ2-1; 9 nucleotides match TRBD2. Germline CDR1 SGHTA, CDR2 FQGTGA. This CDR3 region has 15 residues. The V segment lost 2 bases and the J segment 4 bases; nucleotides outside the gene matches: 3. CDR3 DNA: TGTGCCAGCAGCTTAGCGGGAGGGATATACAATGAGCAGTTCTTC. Protein product: CASSLAGGIYNEQFF.

The V call is TRBV6-2 or TRBV6-3, the J call TRBJ2-7, with unresolved D. The V and J ends lost 5 bases and 4 bases respectively, with 6 bases between them. CDR1 MNHEY and CDR2 SVGEGT come from the germline V gene. The CDR3 has 11 amino acids. CDR3: CASSRSYEQYF. CDR3 bases: TGTGCCAGCAGTCGGTCGTACGAGCAGTACTTC.

This clonotype showed up just a few times. This chain links TRBV12-3 or TRBV12-4 with TRBJ1-3, with D maybe TRBD1 (5 bases). The CDR3 consists of 18 residues. V dropped 4 bases and J dropped 0 bases, with 19 bases sitting between them. Here the CDR3 DNA reads TGTGCCAGCAGTTCAACGGGACGTTCGTCTAGCTCTGGAAACACCATATATTTT. Amino acid sequence: CASSSTGRSSSSGNTIYF.

The rearrangement uses TRBV10-3 and TRBJ2-5, with D possibly matching TRBD2 (6 bases). The CDR3 contains 17 residues. Germline V gene data show CDR1 as ENHRY and CDR2 as SYGVKD. Between the trimmed V and J ends, which lost 0 bases and 3 bases, there was a span of 17 bases. The CDR3 reads CAISESEGLADKETQYF. DNA of the CDR3: TGTGCCATCAGTGAGTCGGAGGGGCTAGCAGATAAAGAGACCCAGTACTTC.

This clonotype was seen more than once but under ten times. The chain combines TRBV29-1 with TRBJ1-3; D might be TRBD1 (6 bases). V lost 7 bases and J 1 base, leaving 14 bases between the germline ends. Germline V gene data show CDR1 as SQVTM and CDR2 as ANQGSEA. The CDR3 loop spans 14 amino acids. The CDR3 loop reads CSAIDRTSGNTIYF. In DNA form, the CDR3 reads TGCAGCGCTATAGACAGGACTTCTGGAAACACCATATATTTT.

This clonotype was recorded a few times. The J gene is TRBJ2-7, the V gene TRBV20-1, with 13 nucleotides matching TRBD2. In germline, CDR1 is DFQATT, CDR2 SNEGSKA (reference sequence). The CDR3 loop spans 13 amino acids. V lost 6 bases and J lost 2; bases outside the gene matches: 1. CDR3 DNA sequence: TGCAGTGCAACTAGCGGGAGGGCCTACGAGCAGTACTTC. Translating it yields CSATSGRAYEQYF.

The rearrangement uses TRBV29-1 and TRBJ2-3; TRBD2 matches at 8 bases. The CDR3 covers 14 residues. The germline V gene encodes CDR1 SQVTM and CDR2 ANQGSEA. V was pared by 4 bases and J by 5 bases, with 8 bases of the junction left unmatched. The CDR3 bases are TGCAGCGTTGCTGCGGGAGGTAGACGAGATACGCAGTATTTT. Translated: CSVAAGGRRDTQYF.

This clonotype was detected only a few times. The gene calls are TRBV7-8 and TRBJ2-1; 8 positions match TRBD2. The CDR3 covers 15 residues. CDR1 is SGHVS, CDR2 FQNEAQ, per germline. The V segment lost 4 bases and the J segment 6 bases; nucleotides outside the gene matches: 8. This chain's CDR3 is CASSWREAPSNEQFF. The CDR3, as DNA: TGTGCCAGCAGCTGGCGGGAGGCCCCGTCCAATGAGCAGTTCTTC. The full variable domain, in which reference TRBV7-8 and TRBJ2-1 provide the parts outside the CDR3, is GAGVSQSPRYKVAKRGQDVALRCDPISGHVSLFWYQQALGQGPEFLTYFQNEAQLDKSGLPSDRFFAERPEGSVSTLKIQRTQQEDSAVYLCASSWREAPSNEQFFGPGTRLTVL.

The rearrangement joins TRBV10-3 to TRBJ2-2; D call uncertain. The CDR3 consists of 14 residues. The germline gives CDR1 ENHRY, CDR2 SYGVKD. V was clipped by 6 bases and J by 5 bases, with 13 bases between them. CDR3 in DNA: TGTGCCATCAGCGTCCTAGGTTTGACCGGGGAGCTGTTTTTT. Amino acids: CAISVLGLTGELFF.

The chain carries TRBV4-2 and TRBJ1-5; D may be TRBD1 (5 bases). The V gene lost 0 bases and the J gene lost 3 bases, with 12 bases spanning the gap. The CDR3 totals 16 residues. Per the germline V gene, CDR1 is LGHNA and CDR2 is YNFKEQ. CDR3 in DNA: TGTGCCAGCAGCCAAGATGCGGGCAGGGCCAATCAGCCCCAGCATTTT. It is translated as CASSQDAGRANQPQHF.